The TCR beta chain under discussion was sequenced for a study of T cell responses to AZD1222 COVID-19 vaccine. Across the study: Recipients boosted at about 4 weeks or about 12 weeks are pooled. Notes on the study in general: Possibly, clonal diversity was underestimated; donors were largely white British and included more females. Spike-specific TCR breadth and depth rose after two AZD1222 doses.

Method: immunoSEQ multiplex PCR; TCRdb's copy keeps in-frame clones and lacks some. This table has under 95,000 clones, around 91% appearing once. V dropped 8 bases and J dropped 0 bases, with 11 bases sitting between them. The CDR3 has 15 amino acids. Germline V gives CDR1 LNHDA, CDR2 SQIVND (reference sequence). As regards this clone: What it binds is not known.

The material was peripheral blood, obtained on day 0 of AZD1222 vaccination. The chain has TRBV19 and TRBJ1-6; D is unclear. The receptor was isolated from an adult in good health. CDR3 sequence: CASCGQSSYNSPLHF. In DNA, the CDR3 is TGTGCCAGTTGCGGGCAGAGCTCCTATAATTCACCCCTCCACTTT.